These 21 T cell receptor beta chains were all obtained from the same sample, sequenced in a study of blood T cell repertoires in COVID-19 (TCRdb year 2020). The library came from the immunoSEQ multiplex PCR assay. The immuneACCESS repertoire file appears here via TCRdb, limited to in-frame rearrangements. These files lack a portion of the clones; in checked studies, under half of the deficit traces to unresolved V genes, and the cause of the others is not known. In this sample the table shows 380,000 or so clones, about four fifths of which occur a single time. The top ten clonotypes cover 1.1% of the sample. Sequences were obtained from peripheral blood. The origin of the receptors is a human donor with acute or convalescent COVID-19. The donor label of this sample is uncertain.

This CDR3 is CASSWRDSSNSPLHF. In DNA, the CDR3 is TGTGCCAGCAGTTGGAGGGACTCCTCGAATTCACCCCTCCACTTT. This chain connects TRBV27 to TRBJ1-6; tentatively, D is TRBD1 (5 bases). V was clipped by 4 bases and J by 7 bases, with 14 bases between them. Germline lookup yields CDR1 MNHEY and CDR2 SMNVEV (reference sequence). CDR3 length: 15 amino acids.

The chain joins TRBV4-2 to TRBJ2-7, with D possibly TRBD2 on 5 matching bases. Germline CDR1 and CDR2: LGHNA and YNFKEQ. V was shortened by 0 bases and J by 2 bases, with 17 bases between the two germline ends. The CDR3 is 17 amino acids. The DNA of the CDR3 is TGTGCCAGCAGCCAAGATCGGGCGCCTAGCAGTGCCTACGAGCAGTACTTC. It specifies CASSQDRAPSSAYEQYF.

This clone was observed a few times. The chain carries TRBV10-3 and TRBJ2-2; weak D call: TRBD2 (7 bases). The germline V gene has CDR1 ENHRY and CDR2 SYGVKD. V lost 4 bases and J 0 bases, leaving 9 bases between the germline ends. The CDR3 has 15 amino acids. The CDR3 DNA follows: TGTGCCATCAGTGTAGGGGGGGCGAACACCGGGGAGCTGTTTTTT. As protein: CAISVGGANTGELFF.

This rearrangement joins TRBV10-3 to TRBJ2-2; 8 nucleotides line up with TRBD1. Germline V CDR1 and CDR2: ENHRY, SYGVKD. The CDR3 runs 17 residues. Trimming at V came to 0 bases and at J to 0 bases, leaving 3 bases not matched to a gene. The CDR3 protein is CAISESRGLTNTGELFF. CDR3 bases: TGTGCCATCAGTGAGTCCAGGGGGCTAACGAACACCGGGGAGCTGTTTTTT.

The chain employs TRBV3-1 (or the pseudogene TRBV3-2) and TRBJ1-6; no definite D call. The CDR3 totals 16 residues. V lost 2 bases and J 7 bases, leaving 15 bases between the germline ends. The germline gives CDR1 LGHDT, CDR2 YNNKEL (reference sequence). The CDR3 protein is CASSQPSTRANSPLHF. The CDR3 DNA is TGTGCCAGCAGCCAACCCTCAACGCGGGCCAATTCACCCCTCCACTTT.

The chain combines TRBV6-1 with TRBJ1-1; a possible D gene is TRBD1 (5 bases). The CDR3 is 14 residues long. Trimming stripped 3 bases from V and 6 bases from J, with 14 bases between. Germline-derived CDR1 and CDR2 are MNHNS and SASEGT. CDR3 bases: TGTGCCAGCAGTGAGAGCGGGACGGTCCCTGAAGCTTTCTTT. It encodes CASSESGTVPEAFF.

The chain couples TRBV6-6 to TRBJ1-2; 8 nucleotides agree with TRBD1. The V gene's germline CDR1 is MNHNY and CDR2 SVGAGI (reference sequence). Trimming at V came to 5 bases and at J to 5 bases, leaving 10 bases not matched to a gene. This CDR3 has 15 residues. The CDR3 here is CASSLNSGGGYGYTF. CDR3 DNA: TGTGCCAGCAGTCTTAACTCAGGGGGCGGATATGGCTACACCTTC.

The chain employs TRBV11-2 and TRBJ2-5, with 10 bases lining up with TRBD1. Germline lookup yields CDR1 SGHAT and CDR2 FQNNGV. There are 15 residues in the CDR3. V lost 4 bases, J lost 5 bases, and 7 bases stayed unmatched. CDR3 sequence reads: CASSSATGGDETQYF. DNA for the CDR3: TGTGCCAGCAGCTCTGCGACAGGGGGCGATGAGACCCAGTACTTC.

The CDR3 sequence: CASSLAGGRPNQPQHF. CDR3 in DNA: TGTGCCAGCAGCTTAGCGGGCGGGAGGCCGAATCAGCCCCAGCATTTT. The genes are TRBV7-7 and TRBJ1-5; D unclear. Trimming pared 0 bases from V and 4 bases from J, leaving 13 bases between. The germline V gene has CDR1 SSHAT and CDR2 FNYEAQ (reference sequence). This CDR3 is built from 16 residues.

The chain recombines TRBV28 with TRBJ1-1; D is uncertain. The germline V gene has CDR1 MDHEN and CDR2 SYDVKM. The V gene lost 3 bases and the J gene lost 2 bases, with 7 bases spanning the gap. There are 13 residues in the CDR3. CDR3 DNA sequence: TGTGCCAGCAGTTTCCCCAGAAACACTGAAGCTTTCTTT. As protein: CASSFPRNTEAFF.

J is TRBJ2-2 and V is TRBV6-5; TRBD2 might be the D (7 bases). The V gene's germline CDR1 is MNHEY and CDR2 SVGAGI. The V end was cut by 0 bases, the J end by 13 bases, with 18 bases between. The CDR3 is made up of 15 amino acids. CDR3 residues: CASSYSRERRGTLFF. In DNA, the CDR3 is TGTGCCAGCAGTTACTCGCGGGAGAGGAGGGGGACGCTGTTTTTT.

The chain employs TRBV10-1 and TRBJ2-6; D is perhaps TRBD2 (6 bases). This CDR3 contains 15 residues. V lost 2 bases and J lost 2, with 7 bases in between. The germline gives CDR1 WNHNN, CDR2 SYGVQD (reference sequence). The CDR3 DNA reads TGCGCCAGCAGTGAGGGGGGGACTGGGGCCAACGTCCTGACTTTC. It specifies CASSEGGTGANVLTF.

The chain links TRBV5-1 to TRBJ2-3; D unclear. This CDR3 spans 14 amino acids. Germline V gene lookup returns CDR1 SGHRS and CDR2 YFSETQ. The V end was cut by 1 base, the J end by 6 bases, with 12 bases between. CDR3 sequence (DNA): TGCGCCAGCAGCTTGCCTGACCAGGCGGATACGCAGTATTTT. This translates into CASSLPDQADTQYF.

The chain links TRBV19 to TRBJ1-5, with 7 bases matching TRBD1. The germline V gene has CDR1 LNHDA and CDR2 SQIVND (reference sequence). V gave up 6 bases and J gave up 13 bases; unmatched junction bases: 6. This CDR3 is 11 amino acids long. The CDR3 region is CASRFRDRQHF. The CDR3 DNA reads TGTGCCAGTAGGTTCCGGGACAGACAGCATTTT.

V gene TRBV25-1 combines with J gene TRBJ2-5, with 9 bases lining up with TRBD2. The CDR3 sequence is 17 residues long. The germline V gene encodes CDR1 MGHDK and CDR2 SYGVNS. The ends lost 4 bases at V and 3 bases at J; junction bases unmatched: 12. The CDR3 coding sequence is TGTGCCAGCAGTGGTTTTAAGCGGGGGGCTTTTGAAGAGACCCAGTACTTC. Translating gives CASSGFKRGAFEETQYF.

The chain carries TRBV28 and TRBJ2-6; a weak D match, TRBD2 (5 bases). Trimming took 5 bases from V and 12 from J, leaving 17 bases between them. This CDR3 has 14 residues. Looked up from germline, CDR1 is MDHEN and CDR2 is SYDVKM. CDR3 residues: CASSPPRGRTVLTF. CDR3 nucleotides: TGTGCCAGCAGTCCCCCTAGAGGGCGTACCGTCCTGACTTTC.

The chain carries TRBV2 and TRBJ2-1, with D tentatively TRBD2 (6 bases). The V and J ends lost 6 bases and 5 bases respectively, with 17 bases between them. This CDR3 spans 15 amino acids. Germline CDR1 and CDR2: SNHLY and FYNNEI. The chain's CDR3 is CASRPTWGENNEQFF. DNA of the CDR3: TGTGCCAGCAGACCTACGTGGGGGGAGAACAATGAGCAGTTCTTC.

This clone was seen a handful of times. The chain uses TRBV6-5 and TRBJ2-7; 7 nucleotides line up with TRBD1. The CDR3 has 14 residues. The V segment lost 7 bases and the J segment 5 bases; nucleotides outside the gene matches: 11. Looked up from germline, CDR1 is MNHEY and CDR2 is SVGAGI. The CDR3 loop reads CASKAGQGVHEQYF. The CDR3, as DNA: TGTGCCAGCAAGGCCGGGCAGGGGGTCCACGAGCAGTACTTC.

This clone was recorded only once. The chain has TRBV7-9 and TRBJ1-1; 12 bases fit TRBD1. The CDR3 is made up of 15 amino acids. Germline V lookup: CDR1 SEHNR, CDR2 FQNEAQ (reference sequence). The J segment lost 5 bases and the V segment lost 5 bases, leaving 6 bases of the junction unmatched. The CDR3 region has the DNA TGTGCCAGCAGCAAAGGGACAGGGGGCAGGACTGAAGCTTTCTTT. Translated: CASSKGTGGRTEAFF. Filled out from reference TRBV7-9 and TRBJ1-1, the complete variable domain reads DTGVSQNPRHKITKRGQNVTFRCDPISEHNRLYWYRQTLGQGPEFLTYFQNEAQLEKSRLLSDRFSAERPKGSFSTLEIQRTEQGDSAMYLCASSKGTGGRTEAFFGQGTRLTVV.

The V and J genes are TRBV5-1 and TRBJ2-5; 7 positions agree with TRBD2. The germline gives CDR1 SGHRS, CDR2 YFSETQ. The CDR3 sequence is 14 residues long. Losses at the gene ends were 4 bases for V and 2 bases for J; bases not matched to a gene: 5. As DNA, the CDR3 is TGCGCCAGCAGCGTGGGACTAACTCAAGAGACCCAGTACTTC. Translation gives CASSVGLTQETQYF.

A few counts support this clone. The rearrangement links TRBV3-1 (or the pseudogene TRBV3-2) to TRBJ2-5; D perhaps matches TRBD2 (7 bases). The CDR3 length is 16 residues. CDR1 LGHDT and CDR2 YNNKEL come from the germline V gene (reference sequence). V lost 1 base, J lost 6 bases, and 18 bases lay in between. CDR3 in DNA: TGTGCCAGCAGCCAAGGGGGGGGGCAGGGCTTACAGACCCAGTACTTC. It translates to CASSQGGGQGLQTQYF.